Below, one TCR beta chain is given with its context. Its matching antigen is unknown. This entry is derived from a study of cytomegalovirus exposure and HLA in healthy donors. Study findings and constraints: Immune exposure was documented only through CMV serostatus. There were several of the most significant clusters that appeared linked to common viral pathogens in a later analysis.

The CDR3 sequence is 15 residues long. V was pared by 3 bases and J by 7 bases, with 7 bases of the junction left unmatched. CDR1 and CDR2 from the germline V gene are LNHDA and SQIVND (reference sequence). The study ran its PCR with 60 Vbeta and 13 Jbeta primers. The protocol was immunoSEQ multiplex PCR, while the TCRdb copy is restricted to in-frame clones and leaves out a portion. The sample records around 100,000 clones, roughly 66% being singletons. Donors consisted of healthy bone marrow donors. This TCR derives from a woman in her twenties or thirties in good health and CMV-seronegative. Material for sequencing was PBMCs. The J gene is TRBJ1-5, the V gene TRBV19; 9 bases match TRBD1. CDR3 residues: CASSMGTGSVQPQHF. The CDR3 region has the DNA TGTGCCAGTAGTATGGGGACAGGGAGCGTCCAGCCCCAGCATTTT.